This record covers a single T cell receptor beta chain. This clonotype was picked up a small number of times. It lacks a known antigen. No qualities accompany the bases; no much larger clone lies one base away. The treatment or condition tag for this specimen amounts to: allogeneic hematopoietic cell transplantation with graft depleted of TCRalphabeta T cells and CD19 B cells. The transplant recipients were children given TCRalphabeta/CD19-depleted allogeneic hematopoietic cell grafts. The library was built by means of PCR. The instrument given in TCRdb is Illumina HiSeq 2500. TCR library preparation used molecular barcoding, with unique molecular identifiers applied to normalize quantification of the TCRbeta repertoire. TCRdb handled the public reads itself, with Q25 trimming in fastp and clone calling in MiXCR, and kept productive beta chains. Rows are unified per CDR3 protein, each entry keeping the most common DNA and genes. This sample holds 300,000 to 400,000 distinct CDR3 sequences; over 20% were observed only once. The biggest ten clones account for about a tenth of the sample.

This specimen comes from a study of T-cell reconstitution after alpha-beta-depleted transplantation in children (dated by TCRdb to about 2016). Regarding the research as a whole: Using TCR repertoire profiling, the study quantitatively followed how T-cell immune reconstitution unfolded in children after TCRalphabeta/CD19-depleted allogeneic hematopoietic cell transplantation.

What the study reported, not specific to this receptor: Hyperexpanded clone frequencies declined over subsequent months; after one year, T-cell counts and TCRbeta diversity were mostly attributed to newly produced T cells. The apparently early alphabetaT-cell count recovery about two months after transplant was reportedly dependent on only several hundred rapidly expanded clones derived from non-depleted graft cells. In some patients, the high TCRbeta diversity seen at day 60 was put down to recipient T cells and intrathymic progenitors that had survived conditioning.

Trimming takes 1 base from V and 2 bases from J, and the germline ends sit 7 bases apart. CDR1 MGHRA and CDR2 YSYEKL are derived from the germline V gene. The CDR3 runs 14 residues from the cysteine to the phenylalanine. Only the CDR3 DNA is retained, 42 bases long and in frame from the first base. The receptor comes from a male patient aged 10 to 17 who had a stem cell transplant for acute lymphoblastic leukemia, so the T cells may come from the graft donor. The V gene is TRBV4-1 and the J gene is TRBJ2-3; no D segment can be confidently identified. Sample: PBMCs, mostly from graft donor cells, taken 180 days after TCRalphabeta/CD19-depleted stem cell transplant. Read as DNA, the sequence is TGCGCCAGCAGCCAAGTCGGCGCCACAGATACGCAGTATTTT. Its protein reads: CASSQVGATDTQYF.